These 16 T cell receptor beta chains were sequenced from one sample in a study of blood T cells in healthy people across ages. Next came a second PCR, run for 7 to 11 cycles, which used a sample-barcoded 5' primer along with a J-beta primer mix. TCRdb redid the calling of the 5' RACE reads with MiXCR, one entry per CDR3 protein. Among roughly 1.4 million distinct CDR3 sequences listed, approximately 60% were seen once. The sample consisted of blood. All receptors derive from a man aged 18 to 30 in good health.

The V call is TRBV9, the J call TRBJ2-1; unclear D gene. The CDR3 has 12 amino acids. Trimming left V 4 bases short and J 9 bases short, with 11 bases between. Germline assignment: CDR1 SGDLS and CDR2 YYNGEE. Written as DNA, the CDR3 is TGTGCCAGCAGCCCCCGATCTCCTGAGCAGTTCTTC. Residues: CASSPRSPEQFF.

In this sample, this clonotype turned up once. The chain recombines TRBV6-6 with TRBJ2-4; unclear D gene. The J call may be incorrect, as the DNA end agrees better with TRBJ2-5. Germline V lookup: CDR1 MNHNY, CDR2 SVGAGI (reference sequence). This CDR3 comprises 15 residues. The CDR3, as DNA: TGTGCCAGCAGTTACTTGGGCAGAGGCCAAGAGACCCAGTACTTC. Amino acid sequence: CASSYLGRGQETQYF.

The genes are TRBV7-8 and TRBJ2-7; no clear D gene. The CDR3 is made up of 15 amino acids. The germline CDR1 and CDR2 sequences are SGHVS and FQNEAQ. Trimming pared 5 bases from V and 2 bases from J, leaving 16 bases between. The CDR3 spells CASSPFKGQTYEQYF. In DNA form, the CDR3 reads TGTGCCAGCAGCCCGTTTAAGGGCCAGACCTACGAGCAGTACTTC.

This clonotype was found a few times. The J gene is TRBJ1-6, the V gene TRBV7-9; D is perhaps TRBD1 (5 bases). This CDR3 has 15 residues. The germline V gene encodes CDR1 SEHNR and CDR2 FQNEAQ (reference sequence). V was cut by 3 bases and J by 8 bases, with 14 bases left in between. The CDR3 DNA reads as TGTGCCAGCAGCTTGCAGGGCGCTAGGGATTCACCCCTCCACTTT. Translating it yields CASSLQGARDSPLHF. The full variable domain, its missing parts supplied by reference TRBV7-9 and TRBJ1-6, is DTGVSQNPRHKITKRGQNVTFRCDPISEHNRLYWYRQTLGQGPEFLTYFQNEAQLEKSRLLSDRFSAERPKGSFSTLEIQRTEQGDSAMYLCASSLQGARDSPLHFGNGTRLTVT.

This chain uses TRBV10-3 with TRBJ1-4; 9 nucleotides match TRBD1. The CDR3 runs to 17 residues. V lost 4 bases and J lost 8; bases outside the gene matches: 14. CDR1 is ENHRY, CDR2 SYGVKD, per germline. CDR3 coding DNA: TGTGCCATCAGTGCCACGGGACAGGGTAGAGGGGACGAAAAACTGTTTTTT. Translated, it gives CAISATGQGRGDEKLFF.

This chain joins TRBV12-5 and TRBJ2-1; TRBD2 matches at 14 bases. The DNA end is more similar to TRBJ2-7, so the J call may be wrong. There are 17 residues in the CDR3. CDR1 and CDR2 (germline): LGHNT, FRNRAP. The chain's CDR3 is CASGSPGLAGASNEQYF. The CDR3 bases are TGTGCTAGTGGTTCCCCGGGACTAGCGGGAGCCAGCAATGAGCAGTACTTC.

The chain uses TRBV24-1 and TRBJ2-3, with 9 bases matching TRBD1. The CDR3 has 15 amino acids. The J segment lost 6 bases and the V segment lost 4 bases, leaving 7 bases of the junction unmatched. CDR1 is KGHDR and CDR2 is SFDVKD in the germline V gene. CDR3 coding DNA: TGTGCCACCAGTGACACTGGGACAGGGACCGATACGCAGTATTTT. It specifies CATSDTGTGTDTQYF.

V is TRBV21-1 and J is TRBJ1-5; the listed D gene, TRBD1, was not tested against the DNA. TRBV21-1 is listed as a pseudogene. The CDR3 covers 15 residues. The CDR3 loop is CASGGQGMRGQPQHF. The DNA for the CDR3 is TGTGCCAGCGGGGGCCAAGGGATGAGAGGTCAGCCCCAGCATTTT.

This clonotype was detected a few times. At one end the junction does not follow the germline gene, possibly because of a read error. The V gene is TRBV10-3, the J gene TRBJ2-4; 8 bases are shared with TRBD2. The DNA end favors TRBJ2-7, so the J call may be wrong. Per the germline V gene, CDR1 is ENHRY and CDR2 is SYGVKD. This CDR3 contains 14 residues. The CDR3 nucleotides read TGTGCCATCAAGGCCGGGACTAGATCCTCCGAGCAGTACTTC. Residues: CAIKAGTRSSEQYF.

In its sample, this clonotype was seen a few times. The V and J genes are TRBV20-1 and TRBJ2-1; D gene uncertain. This CDR3 has 16 amino acids. Per the germline V gene, CDR1 is DFQATT and CDR2 is SNEGSKA (reference sequence). V was cut by 3 bases and J by 4 bases, with 19 bases left in between. CDR3 DNA sequence: TGCAGTGCTAGGTTCCAGGAGAGTTCTAGGTACAATGAGCAGTTCTTC. It yields the protein CSARFQESSRYNEQFF.

V is TRBV27 and J is TRBJ2-3, with 7 bases that match TRBD2. The CDR3 has 16 amino acids. CDR1 is MNHEY, CDR2 SMNVEV, per germline (reference sequence). V trimming: 3 bases; J trimming: 2 bases; junction bases outside the gene matches: 8. The CDR3 here is CASSLRLAEHTDTQYF. CDR3 in DNA: TGTGCCAGCAGTTTGCGTCTAGCGGAACACACAGATACGCAGTATTTT.

The rearrangement joins TRBV25-1 to TRBJ1-1; TRBD1 matches 8 bases. Per the germline V gene, CDR1 is MGHDK and CDR2 is SYGVNS. With V trimmed by 5 bases and J by 11 bases, 10 bases remained unmatched. The CDR3 sequence is 13 residues long. The CDR3 coding sequence is TGTGCCAGCAGTACACACTCCGGGACAGGTGCTTTCTTT. This sequence encodes CASSTHSGTGAFF. The full variable domain, rest sourced from reference TRBV25-1 and TRBJ1-1, is EADIYQTPRYLVIGTGKKITLECSQTMGHDKMYWYQQDPGMELHLIHYSYGVNSTEKGDLSSESTVSRIRTEHFPLTLESARPSHTSQYLCASSTHSGTGAFFGQGTRLTVV.

This clonotype was counted a few times. V and J are TRBV20-1 and TRBJ1-6; tentatively, D is TRBD1 (6 bases). Per the germline V gene, CDR1 is DFQATT and CDR2 is SNEGSKA (reference sequence). With 4 bases removed from V and 0 bases from J, the gap between germline ends came to 10 bases. The CDR3 runs 15 residues. This CDR3 reads CSATQGSSYNSPLHF. DNA for the CDR3: TGCAGTGCTACACAGGGAAGCTCCTATAATTCACCCCTCCACTTT.

The chain couples TRBV20-1 to TRBJ1-2, with D perhaps matching TRBD1 (6 bases). The CDR3 totals 17 residues. Germline values: CDR1 DFQATT, CDR2 SNEGSKA (reference sequence). V lost 6 bases and J 3 bases, leaving 26 bases between the germline ends. The CDR3 region is CSAPLGGGGNLDYGYTF. In nucleotides, the CDR3 is TGCAGTGCCCCACTCGGAGGGGGGGGGAATTTAGACTATGGCTACACCTTC.

As concerns this clonotype: The junction does not match germline at one end; this may be a read error. The rearrangement uses TRBV20-1 and TRBJ2-4; D is possibly TRBD2 (6 bases). The J call is uncertain, as TRBJ2-7 better fits the DNA end. This CDR3 spans 12 amino acids. Germline V gene lookup returns CDR1 DFQATT and CDR2 SNEGSKA (reference sequence). The CDR3 protein is CSARRRDYEQYF. The CDR3, as DNA: TGCAGCGCTAGGCGGCGGGACTACGAGCAGTACTTC.

The J gene is TRBJ1-1, the V gene TRBV20-1; D is unresolved. CDR1 and CDR2 (germline): DFQATT, SNEGSKA (reference sequence). CDR3 size: 11 residues. Trimming stripped 5 bases from V and 6 bases from J, with 10 bases between. The CDR3: CSAPVGPEAFF. In DNA, the CDR3 is TGCAGTGCTCCCGTTGGGCCTGAAGCTTTCTTT.